Listed below are T cell receptor beta chains from one sample, sequenced in a study of cytomegalovirus exposure and HLA in healthy donors. Profiled with immunoSEQ multiplex PCR; TCRdb holds only in-frame clones, not every one. The top ten clones hold approximately 0.3% of a sample with a few hundred thousand clones, over 70% of them seen once. Material: PBMCs. The receptor source for this set is a girl aged 2-10 years in good health and CMV-seronegative. Both conserved end residues are part of each CDR3.

>TRBV11-1|15
CASSFSGGNTGELFF
>TRBV7-8|14
CASSLVPLQSEAFF
>TRBV28|15
CASRPNRGLSYGYTF
>TRBV6-5|14
CASSYVKGDTEAFF
>TRBV23-1|14
CASMLGAGSYEQYF
>TRBV28|14
CASFVGGASQPQHF
>TRBV6-1|11
CASSPGLNIHF
>TRBV28|11
CASRGGHEAFF
>TRBV5-4|17
CASSLVGRGQTNEKLFF
>TRBV19|13
CASSIQRGVEQYF
>TRBV28|14
CASSPPGPGNTIYF
>TRBV28|16
CASSLAPGSGTYEQYF
>TRBV5-1|15
CASSLGLAGRETQYF
>TRBV27|18
CASSFLGQSQLWANVLTF
>TRBV18|14
CASSPGQGDEKLFF
>TRBV19|16
CASSIPGTSGYNEQFF
>TRBV10-3|14
CAASGRGMNTEAFF
>TRBV7-2|15
CASSTPGLPAMEQYF
>TRBV30|13
CAWTPYGVSEQFF
>TRBV7-8|14
CASSPKDNQETQYF
>TRBV27|15
CASSPGHSAKNIQYF